These T cell receptor beta chains were read from a single sample in a study of shared T cell receptors in the human thymus. The protocol was immunoSEQ multiplex PCR, while the TCRdb copy is restricted to in-frame clones and leaves out a portion. The table shows hundreds of thousands of clones, with around 78% occurring only once. The sample also formed part of further work on human thymus T cells.

What was sequenced was thymocytes. The receptors come from a boy under three years old with a congenital heart defect. CDR3s include the opening cysteine and the closing phenylalanine or tryptophan. A D gene is named only where the DNA matches it firmly. Where a row states a size, it is once, few, many or the class of an expanded clone; other rows omit it.

D gene	V gene	J gene	clone size	CDR3 protein	CDR3 DNA
TRBD2	TRBV2	TRBJ2-7	-	CASSFPPGHLSGREQYF	TGTGCCAGCAGTTTCCCACCGGGACACCTTAGCGGGAGGGAGCAGTACTTC
TRBD1	TRBV5-1	TRBJ2-6	-	CASSHDRGMAGANVLTF	TGCGCCAGCAGCCACGACAGGGGGATGGCTGGGGCCAACGTCCTGACTTTC
TRBD1	TRBV27	TRBJ1-1	-	CASSLLPKEDREIFF	TGTGCCAGCAGTTTATTACCTAAGGAGGACAGGGAGATTTTCTTT
TRBD1	TRBV25-1	TRBJ2-5	-	CASSGGQRTQETQYF	TGTGCCAGCAGTGGGGGACAGCGCACCCAGGAGACCCAGTACTTC
-	TRBV11-2	TRBJ2-5	-	CASRELVETQYF	TGTGCCAGCAGGGAGCTAGTGGAGACCCAGTACTTC
TRBD1	TRBV5-1	TRBJ2-1	-	CASSSLGGLAYNEQFF	TGCGCCAGCAGCTCCTTAGGGGGCCTAGCCTACAATGAGCAGTTCTTC
-	TRBV7-9	TRBJ1-2	-	CASSLLSAGGPNGYTF	TGTGCCAGCAGCTTACTCTCGGCGGGGGGTCCTAATGGCTACACCTTC
-	TRBV6-6	TRBJ1-4	-	CASSLKDRPPEKLFF	TGTGCCAGCAGTTTGAAAGACAGGCCCCCTGAAAAACTGTTTTTT
-	TRBV19	TRBJ1-1	few	CASKGHLAISNTEAFF	TGTGCCAGTAAAGGACATCTCGCTATCTCGAACACTGAAGCTTTCTTT
TRBD2	TRBV28	TRBJ2-3	-	CASSDGLAGVTQYF	TGTGCCAGCAGCGACGGACTAGCGGGGGTTACGCAGTATTTT
-	TRBV7-9	TRBJ2-3	-	CASSSLQGRSYTDTQYF	TGTGCCAGCAGCTCGCTCCAGGGGCGGTCTTACACAGATACGCAGTATTTT
-	TRBV21-1	TRBJ2-6	-	CASPRGGTRANVLTF	TGTGCCAGCCCCCGGGGGGGGACCCGGGCCAACGTCCTGACTTTC
TRBD2	TRBV18	TRBJ2-1	-	CASSPPRGNYNEQFF	TGTGCCAGCTCACCACCGCGGGGGAACTACAATGAGCAGTTCTTC
-	TRBV4-2	TRBJ2-1	-	CASSHRDRGVREGRDEQFF	TGTGCCAGCAGCCACCGGGACAGGGGAGTGCGGGAGGGCCGCGATGAGCAGTTCTTC
TRBD2	TRBV19	TRBJ2-5	-	CASSMWTSSETQYF	TGTGCCAGTAGTATGTGGACTAGCAGCGAGACCCAGTACTTC
-	TRBV5-1	TRBJ1-1	few	CATRRANTEAFF	TGCGCCACACGGCGGGCGAACACTGAAGCTTTCTTT
-	TRBV7-2	TRBJ2-7	-	CASSQWGGRAYEQYF	TGTGCCAGCAGCCAATGGGGGGGCCGGGCTTACGAGCAGTACTTC
-	TRBV7-9	TRBJ2-7	-	CASSKTGTHSCYEQYF	TGTGCCAGCAGCAAAACCGGGACTCACTCCTGCTACGAGCAGTACTTC
TRBD1	TRBV9	TRBJ1-4	-	CAPIPGQGREKLFF	TGTGCCCCCATCCCGGGACAGGGCCGTGAAAAACTGTTTTTT
-	TRBV6-5	TRBJ2-2	-	CASTSRQANTGELFF	TGTGCCAGCACCTCAAGACAGGCGAACACCGGGGAGCTGTTTTTT
TRBD2	TRBV7-9	TRBJ2-1	-	CASNTSGDEQFF	TGTGCCAGCAACACTAGCGGGGATGAGCAGTTCTTC
-	TRBV6-5	TRBJ1-1	-	CASRPEGGDEAFF	TGTGCCAGCCGACCAGAAGGGGGTGATGAAGCTTTCTTT
TRBD1	TRBV2	TRBJ1-4	-	CASSPGQGRGEKLFF	TGTGCCAGCAGCCCGGGACAGGGCAGGGGTGAAAAACTGTTTTTT
TRBD2	TRBV4-1	TRBJ2-3	once	CASSQGWGGDTQYF	TGCGCCAGCAGCCAAGGGTGGGGGGGAGATACGCAGTATTTT
TRBD1	TRBV18	TRBJ1-2	-	CASSPGQGVDYGYTF	TGTGCCAGCTCTCCGGGACAGGGGGTAGACTATGGCTACACCTTC
-	TRBV9	TRBJ1-1	-	CASSVGGAGTNTEAFF	TGTGCCAGCAGCGTAGGGGGCGCGGGGACCAACACTGAAGCTTTCTTT
-	TRBV7-9	TRBJ1-2	-	CASSSGDRNYNYGYTF	TGTGCCAGCAGCTCGGGCGACAGGAACTATAACTATGGCTACACCTTC
-	TRBV10-3	TRBJ2-7	-	CAIRPGLQSSYEQYF	TGTGCCATCAGGCCGGGACTCCAGAGCTCCTACGAGCAGTACTTC
TRBD1	TRBV19	TRBJ1-2	-	CASRPTGPQPPRFDGYTF	TGTGCCAGTAGGCCGACAGGGCCGCAGCCCCCCAGATTTGATGGCTACACCTTC
-	TRBV6-6	TRBJ2-7	-	CAIRGDTSYEQYF	TGTGCCATCCGGGGGGACACCTCCTACGAGCAGTACTTC
TRBD1	TRBV19	TRBJ2-5	-	CASSTLTGVQETQYF	TGTGCCAGTAGTACGCTAACAGGGGTCCAAGAGACCCAGTACTTC
TRBD1	TRBV10-3	TRBJ1-5	-	CAISGQGAQPQHF	TGTGCCATCAGTGGACAGGGGGCACAGCCCCAGCATTTT
-	TRBV7-7	TRBJ2-2	-	CASSPRASGELFF	TGTGCTAGCAGCCCTAGAGCGTCCGGGGAGCTGTTTTTT
-	TRBV7-2	TRBJ1-4	-	CASSRPREGSHNEKLFF	TGTGCCAGCAGCCGACCAAGGGAGGGCTCTCATAATGAAAAACTGTTTTTT
-	TRBV29-1	TRBJ2-1	-	CSVSKRRRDNEQFF	TGCAGCGTTTCTAAGCGCCGTCGCGACAATGAGCAGTTCTTC
-	TRBV2	TRBJ2-1	-	CASSDSAGLQGTNEQFF	TGTGCCAGCAGTGATTCGGCGGGGCTACAAGGGACTAATGAGCAGTTCTTC
-	TRBV4-1	TRBJ2-1	-	CASSGRLKSPVNEQFF	TGCGCCAGCAGCGGTCGACTTAAAAGCCCAGTGAATGAGCAGTTCTTC
-	TRBV5-8	TRBJ2-7	-	CASSFQGSYEQYF	TGTGCCAGCAGCTTTCAGGGCTCCTACGAGCAGTACTTC
TRBD2	TRBV7-2	TRBJ2-7	-	CASSLEIGLKRGEQYF	TGTGCCAGCAGCTTAGAAATAGGCCTGAAGCGGGGGGAGCAGTACTTC
TRBD1	TRBV5-1	TRBJ2-6	-	CASSLVATGGLSGANVLTF	TGCGCCAGCAGCTTGGTGGCGACAGGGGGCCTCTCTGGGGCCAACGTCCTGACTTTC
-	TRBV11-1	TRBJ2-6	-	CASSLLSSGANVLTF	TGTGCCAGCAGCTTACTAAGCTCTGGGGCCAACGTCCTGACTTTC
TRBD2	TRBV4-1	TRBJ2-1	few	CASSLPGTSGRQHHSNEQFF	TGCGCCAGCAGCCTACCCGGAACTAGCGGGCGCCAACATCATTCCAATGAGCAGTTCTTC
-	TRBV14	TRBJ2-7	-	CASSQWGRAYEQYF	TGTGCCAGCAGCCAATGGGGCAGAGCCTACGAGCAGTACTTC
TRBD1	TRBV5-4	TRBJ2-1	-	CASSSDRVGQFF	TGTGCCAGCAGTTCGGACAGGGTGGGGCAGTTCTTC
-	TRBV9	TRBJ2-5	-	CASSVRGGKETQYF	TGTGCCAGCAGCGTAAGAGGGGGAAAGGAGACCCAGTACTTC
TRBD2	TRBV15	TRBJ2-7	-	CATSSPSPGLAERYEQYF	TGTGCCACCAGCAGTCCCTCTCCCGGCCTAGCGGAGCGCTACGAGCAGTACTTC
-	TRBV12-5	TRBJ2-3	-	CASGTLAEHRTDTQYF	TGTGCTAGTGGTACCTTAGCGGAACACCGCACAGATACGCAGTATTTT
TRBD2	TRBV27	TRBJ2-5	once	CASPRRREDEETQYF	TGTGCCAGCCCAAGGAGACGGGAGGACGAAGAGACCCAGTACTTC
-	TRBV11-2	TRBJ1-1	-	CAITHPGALNTEAFF	TGTGCCATCACCCACCCAGGGGCCTTGAACACTGAAGCTTTCTTT
-	TRBV7-8	TRBJ2-5	few	CASSWTRIQETQYF	TGTGCCAGCAGTTGGACTCGCATCCAAGAGACCCAGTACTTC
-	TRBV4-2	TRBJ1-5	-	CASSQDWHRASNQPQHF	TGTGCCAGCAGCCAAGATTGGCACAGGGCTAGCAATCAGCCCCAGCATTTT